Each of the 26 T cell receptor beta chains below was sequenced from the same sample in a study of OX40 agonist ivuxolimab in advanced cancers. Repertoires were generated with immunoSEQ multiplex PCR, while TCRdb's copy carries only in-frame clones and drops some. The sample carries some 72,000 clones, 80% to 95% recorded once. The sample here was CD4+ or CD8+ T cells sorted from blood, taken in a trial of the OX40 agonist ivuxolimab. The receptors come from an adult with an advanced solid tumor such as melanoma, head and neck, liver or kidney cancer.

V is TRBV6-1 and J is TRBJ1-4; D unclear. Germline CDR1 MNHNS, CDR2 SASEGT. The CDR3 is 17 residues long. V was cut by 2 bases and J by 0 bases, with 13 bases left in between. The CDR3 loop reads CASSEFPPRTTNEKLFF. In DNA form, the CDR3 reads TGTGCCAGCAGTGAATTTCCCCCCAGGACAACTAATGAAAAACTGTTTTTT.

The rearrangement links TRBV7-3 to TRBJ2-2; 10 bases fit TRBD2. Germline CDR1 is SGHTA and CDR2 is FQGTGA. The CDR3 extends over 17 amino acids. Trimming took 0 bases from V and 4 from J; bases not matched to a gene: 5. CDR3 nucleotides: TGTGCCAGCAGCTTAACTCGAGCGGGAGGGTTCACCGGGGAGCTGTTTTTT. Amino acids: CASSLTRAGGFTGELFF. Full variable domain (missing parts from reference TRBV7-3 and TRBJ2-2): GAGVSQTPSNKVTEKGKYVELRCDPISGHTALYWYRQSLGQGPEFLIYFQGTGAADDSGLPNDRFFAVRPEGSVSTLKIQRTERGDSAVYLCASSLTRAGGFTGELFFGEGSRLTVL.

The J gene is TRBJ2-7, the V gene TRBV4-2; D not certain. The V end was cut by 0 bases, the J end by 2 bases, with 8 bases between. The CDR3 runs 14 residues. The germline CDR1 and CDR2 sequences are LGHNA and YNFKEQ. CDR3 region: CASSQDERTYEQYF. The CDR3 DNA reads TGTGCCAGCAGCCAAGATGAGCGTACCTACGAGCAGTACTTC.

This CDR3 is CASSLTPTGYADTQYF. CDR3 nucleotides: TGTGCCAGCAGCTTAACGCCGACAGGGTACGCAGATACGCAGTATTTT. The chain has TRBV7-3 and TRBJ2-3; 7 nucleotides line up with TRBD1. Looked up from germline, CDR1 is SGHTA and CDR2 is FQGTGA. The CDR3 is 16 residues long. With V trimmed by 0 bases and J by 4 bases, 7 bases remained unmatched.

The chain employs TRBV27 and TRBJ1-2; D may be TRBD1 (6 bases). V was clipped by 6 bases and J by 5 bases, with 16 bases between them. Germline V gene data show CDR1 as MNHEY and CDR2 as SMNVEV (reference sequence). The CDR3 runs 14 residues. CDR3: CASSLHPGAYGYTF. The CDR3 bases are TGTGCCAGCAGCCTACATCCAGGGGCATATGGCTACACCTTC.

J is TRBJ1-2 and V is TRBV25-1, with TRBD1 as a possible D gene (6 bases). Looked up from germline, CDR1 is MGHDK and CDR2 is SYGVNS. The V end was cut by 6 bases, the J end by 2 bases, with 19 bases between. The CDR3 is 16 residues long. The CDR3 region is CASRAPSGAGNYGYTF. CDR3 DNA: TGTGCCAGCAGAGCCCCTTCAGGGGCTGGGAACTATGGCTACACCTTC.

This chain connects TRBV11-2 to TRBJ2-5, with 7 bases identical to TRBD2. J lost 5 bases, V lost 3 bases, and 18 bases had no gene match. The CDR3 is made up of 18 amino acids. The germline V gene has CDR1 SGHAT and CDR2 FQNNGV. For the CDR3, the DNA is TGTGCCAGCAGCTTCGATCGGATGCCCGGGACTACAAGGGAGACCCAGTACTTC. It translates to CASSFDRMPGTTRETQYF.

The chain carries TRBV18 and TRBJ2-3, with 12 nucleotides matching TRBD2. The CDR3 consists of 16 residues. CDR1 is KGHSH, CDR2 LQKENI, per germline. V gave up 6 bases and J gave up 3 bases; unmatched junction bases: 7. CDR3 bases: TGTGCCAGCTCCCGTCTCGGACTAGCGGGAACAGATACGCAGTATTTT. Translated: CASSRLGLAGTDTQYF.

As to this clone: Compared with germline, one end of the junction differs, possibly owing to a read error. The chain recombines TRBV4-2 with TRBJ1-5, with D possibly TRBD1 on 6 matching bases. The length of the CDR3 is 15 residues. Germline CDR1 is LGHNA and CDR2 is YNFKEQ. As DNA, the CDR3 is TGTGCCAGCAGCAAAGAAGACAGGTATGGTCAGCCCCAGCATTTT. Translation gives CASSKEDRYGQPQHF.

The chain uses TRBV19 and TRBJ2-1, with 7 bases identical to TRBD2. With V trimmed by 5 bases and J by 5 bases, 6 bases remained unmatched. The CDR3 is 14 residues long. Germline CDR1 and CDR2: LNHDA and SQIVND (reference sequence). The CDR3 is CASSPQRDHNEQFF. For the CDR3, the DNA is TGTGCCAGTAGTCCTCAGCGGGACCACAATGAGCAGTTCTTC.

CDR3 amino acids: CASSEKTWDTEAFF. The DNA for the CDR3 is TGTGCCAGCAGTGAAAAAACTTGGGACACTGAAGCTTTCTTT. The V gene is TRBV25-1, the J gene TRBJ1-1; unclear D gene. Trimming cost V 2 bases and J 3 bases, with 10 bases left between them. Germline loops: CDR1 MGHDK, CDR2 SYGVNS. The CDR3 spans 14 residues.

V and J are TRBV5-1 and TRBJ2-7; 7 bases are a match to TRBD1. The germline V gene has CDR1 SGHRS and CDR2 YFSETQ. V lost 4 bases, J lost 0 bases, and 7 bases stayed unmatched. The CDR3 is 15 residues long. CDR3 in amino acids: CASSVGQAGSYEQYF. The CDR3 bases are TGCGCCAGCAGCGTTGGACAGGCAGGCTCCTACGAGCAGTACTTC.

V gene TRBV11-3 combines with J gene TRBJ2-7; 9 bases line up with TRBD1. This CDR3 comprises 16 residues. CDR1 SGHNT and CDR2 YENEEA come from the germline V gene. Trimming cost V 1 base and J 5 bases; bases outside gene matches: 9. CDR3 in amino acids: CASSLGRGTGNDEQYF. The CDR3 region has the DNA TGTGCCAGCAGCTTAGGGCGGGGGACAGGGAACGACGAGCAGTACTTC.

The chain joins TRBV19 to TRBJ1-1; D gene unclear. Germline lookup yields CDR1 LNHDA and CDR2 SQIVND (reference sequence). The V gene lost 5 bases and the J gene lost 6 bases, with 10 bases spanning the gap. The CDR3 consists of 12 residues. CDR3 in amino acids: CASSLSSSEAFF. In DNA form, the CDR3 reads TGTGCCAGTAGTCTGAGCTCCTCTGAAGCTTTCTTT. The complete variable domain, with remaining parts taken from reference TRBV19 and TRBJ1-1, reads DGGITQSPKYLFRKEGQNVTLSCEQNLNHDAMYWYRQDPGQGLRLIYYSQIVNDFQKGDIAEGYSVSREKKESFPLTVTSAQKNPTAFYLCASSLSSSEAFFGQGTRLTVV.

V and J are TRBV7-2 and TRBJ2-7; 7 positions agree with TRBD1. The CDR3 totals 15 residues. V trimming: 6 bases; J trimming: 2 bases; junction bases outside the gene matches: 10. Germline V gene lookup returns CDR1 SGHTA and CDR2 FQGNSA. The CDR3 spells CASSFSSGQPYEQYF. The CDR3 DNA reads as TGTGCCAGCAGTTTCTCGTCGGGACAGCCCTACGAGCAGTACTTC.

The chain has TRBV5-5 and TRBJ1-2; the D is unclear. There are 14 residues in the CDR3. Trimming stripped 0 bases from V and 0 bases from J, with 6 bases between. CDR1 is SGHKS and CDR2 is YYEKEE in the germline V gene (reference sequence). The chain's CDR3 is CASSLGLSNYGYTF. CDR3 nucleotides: TGTGCCAGCAGCTTGGGGTTGTCTAACTATGGCTACACCTTC.

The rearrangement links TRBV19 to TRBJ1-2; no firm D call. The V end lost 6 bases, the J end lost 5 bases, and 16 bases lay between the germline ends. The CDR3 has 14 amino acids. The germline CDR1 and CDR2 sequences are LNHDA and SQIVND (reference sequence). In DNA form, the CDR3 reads TGTGCCAGTAGGACATGGACGGGAACATATGGCTACACCTTC. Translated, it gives CASRTWTGTYGYTF.

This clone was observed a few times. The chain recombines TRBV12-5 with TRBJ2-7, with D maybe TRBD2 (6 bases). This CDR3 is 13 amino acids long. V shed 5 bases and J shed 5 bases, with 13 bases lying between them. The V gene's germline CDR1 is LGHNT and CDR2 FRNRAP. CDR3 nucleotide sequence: TGTGCTAGTGGTCCCCTCGGGGGAGACGAGCAGTACTTC. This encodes CASGPLGGDEQYF.

The CDR3, as DNA: TGCGCCAGCAGCTTGGGTGGGGGACGACATGAAAAACTGTTTTTT. It codes for CASSLGGGRHEKLFF. The chain combines TRBV5-1 with TRBJ1-4; weak D call: TRBD1 (5 bases). The CDR3 has 15 residues. Between the trimmed V and J ends, which lost 0 bases and 6 bases, there was a span of 12 bases. The germline CDR1 and CDR2 sequences are SGHRS and YFSETQ.

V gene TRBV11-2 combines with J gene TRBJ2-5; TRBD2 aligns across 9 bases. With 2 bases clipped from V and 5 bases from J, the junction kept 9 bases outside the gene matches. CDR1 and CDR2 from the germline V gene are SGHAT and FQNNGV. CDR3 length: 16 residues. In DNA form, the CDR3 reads TGTGCCAGCAGCTTAAGGGGTCTAGCGGGATCGGAGACCCAGTACTTC. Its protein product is CASSLRGLAGSETQYF.

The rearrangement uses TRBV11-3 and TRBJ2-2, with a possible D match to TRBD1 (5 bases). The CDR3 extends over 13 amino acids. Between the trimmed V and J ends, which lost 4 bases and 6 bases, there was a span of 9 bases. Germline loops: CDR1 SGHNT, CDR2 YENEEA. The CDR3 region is CASSYQGSGELFF. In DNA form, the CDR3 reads TGTGCCAGCAGCTATCAGGGTTCCGGGGAGCTGTTTTTT.

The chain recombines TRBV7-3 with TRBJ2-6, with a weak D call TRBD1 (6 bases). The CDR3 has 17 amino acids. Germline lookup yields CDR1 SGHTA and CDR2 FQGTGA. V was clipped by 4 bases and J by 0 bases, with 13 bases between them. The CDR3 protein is CASSYQTGTSGANVLTF. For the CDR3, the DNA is TGTGCCAGCAGCTACCAAACAGGGACCTCTGGGGCCAACGTCCTGACTTTC.

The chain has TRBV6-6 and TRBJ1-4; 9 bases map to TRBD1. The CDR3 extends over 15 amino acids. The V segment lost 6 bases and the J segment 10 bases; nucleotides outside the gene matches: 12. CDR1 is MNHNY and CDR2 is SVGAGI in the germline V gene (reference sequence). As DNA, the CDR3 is TGTGCCAGCAGCTCCGGGACAGGGTTTGCAGTAAAACTGTTTTTT. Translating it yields CASSSGTGFAVKLFF.

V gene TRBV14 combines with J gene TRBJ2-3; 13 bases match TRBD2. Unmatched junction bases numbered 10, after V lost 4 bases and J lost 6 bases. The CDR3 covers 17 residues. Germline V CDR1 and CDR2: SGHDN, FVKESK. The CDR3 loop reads CASSRELAGGPMDTQYF. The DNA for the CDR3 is TGTGCCAGCAGCCGAGAACTAGCGGGAGGGCCTATGGATACGCAGTATTTT.

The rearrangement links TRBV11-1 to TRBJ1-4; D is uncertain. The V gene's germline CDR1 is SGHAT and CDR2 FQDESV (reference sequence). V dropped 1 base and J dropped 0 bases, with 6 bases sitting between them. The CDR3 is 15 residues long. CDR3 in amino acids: CASSLDGSTNEKLFF. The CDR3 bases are TGTGCCAGCAGCTTAGATGGGTCAACTAATGAAAAACTGTTTTTT.

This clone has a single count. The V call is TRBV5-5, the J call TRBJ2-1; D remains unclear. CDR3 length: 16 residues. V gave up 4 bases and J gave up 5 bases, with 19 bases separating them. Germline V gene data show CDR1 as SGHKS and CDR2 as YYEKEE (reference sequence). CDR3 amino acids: CASSPLRTLSHNEQFF. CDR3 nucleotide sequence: TGTGCCAGCAGCCCACTGCGCACCCTTAGCCACAATGAGCAGTTCTTC. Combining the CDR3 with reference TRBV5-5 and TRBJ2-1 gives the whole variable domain DAGVTQSPTHLIKTRGQQVTLRCSPISGHKSVSWYQQVLGQGPQFIFQYYEKEERGRGNFPDRFSARQFPNYSSELNVNALLLGDSALYLCASSPLRTLSHNEQFFGPGTRLTVL.